This passage covers 10 T cell receptor beta chains from one sample sequenced in a study of a mutant IDH1 vaccine in newly diagnosed glioma. Data came from immunoSEQ multiplex PCR; TCRdb stores just in-frame clones and leaves some out. The table records tens of thousands of clones, approximately 91% of them present only once. Time point defined: baseline, week 1 (first vaccination visit). Treatment reported: pre-vaccination baseline after standard-of-care therapy. The sequenced sample was PBMCs, obtained from a glioma patient treated with radiotherapy, temozolomide or both. These receptor sequences come from a woman between 35 and 50 years old with glioma.

CDR3: CASSVTGPWGYTF. In DNA, the CDR3 is TGCGCCAGCAGCGTGACAGGGCCTTGGGGCTACACCTTC. The chain is built from TRBV5-1 and TRBJ1-2, with 7 bases matching TRBD1. The V segment lost 4 bases and the J segment 8 bases; nucleotides outside the gene matches: 8. Germline V gene data show CDR1 as SGHRS and CDR2 as YFSETQ. The CDR3 sequence is 13 residues long.

The chain recombines TRBV6-6 with TRBJ2-2; 7 positions match TRBD1. The CDR3 has 16 residues. Germline V gene data show CDR1 as MNHNY and CDR2 as SVGAGI (reference sequence). The V and J ends lost 0 bases and 6 bases, in that order; junction bases with no gene match: 7. CDR3 bases: TGTGCCAGCAGTTACTCGATGAGGGGGCTAGCCGGGGAGCTGTTTTTT. Its translation: CASSYSMRGLAGELFF.

The chain employs TRBV11-2 and TRBJ2-7; 11 bases are a match to TRBD2. CDR3 size: 14 residues. Germline V gene lookup returns CDR1 SGHAT and CDR2 FQNNGV. Trimming cost V 2 bases and J 12 bases; bases outside gene matches: 9. The CDR3 spells CASSLTGTSGLVYF. The DNA of the CDR3 is TGTGCCAGCAGCTTAACCGGGACTAGCGGTTTGGTGTACTTC. Using reference TRBV11-2 and TRBJ2-7 for the parts outside the CDR3, the full variable domain is EAGVAQSPRYKIIEKRQSVAFWCNPISGHATLYWYQQILGQGPKLLIQFQNNGVVDDSQLPKDRFSAERLKGVDSTLKIQPAKLEDSAVYLCASSLTGTSGLVYFGPGTRLTVT.

The chain employs TRBV30 and TRBJ1-5; perhaps TRBD1 as D (6 bases). Looked up from germline, CDR1 is GTSNPN and CDR2 is SVGIG (reference sequence). V was cut by 0 bases and J by 9 bases, with 18 bases left in between. The CDR3 loop spans 15 amino acids. CDR3 sequence reads: CAWSVQVGGSGPQHF. The CDR3 bases are TGTGCCTGGAGTGTACAGGTGGGGGGCTCGGGGCCCCAGCATTTT.

The chain employs TRBV2 and TRBJ2-1; D ambiguous. Germline V lookup: CDR1 SNHLY, CDR2 FYNNEI. The ends were cut back, 8 bases at V and 4 bases at J, with 9 bases in the middle. There are 12 residues in the CDR3. The CDR3, as DNA: TGTGCCAGCTCCATCAATTACAATGAGCAGTTCTTC. It translates to CASSINYNEQFF.

The chain recombines TRBV30 with TRBJ1-1; 8 bases fit TRBD1. This CDR3 comprises 13 residues. The germline V gene has CDR1 GTSNPN and CDR2 SVGIG (reference sequence). The V gene end was trimmed by 2 bases and the J gene end by 4 bases; junction bases not matched to a gene: 3. CDR3 residues: CAWSRGQGTEAFF. CDR3 coding DNA: TGTGCCTGGAGTAGAGGACAGGGCACTGAAGCTTTCTTT. Together with reference TRBV30 and TRBJ1-1, the CDR3 gives the full variable domain: SQTIHQWPATLVQPVGSPLSLECTVEGTSNPNLYWYRQAAGRGLQLLFYSVGIGQISSEVPQNLSASRPQDRQFILSSKKLLLSDSGFYLCAWSRGQGTEAFFGQGTRLTVV.

This rearrangement joins TRBV4-3 to TRBJ2-3; 8 nucleotides agree with TRBD2. J gave up 2 bases and V 1 base, and 5 bases lay outside the gene matches. CDR3 length equals 16 residues. The germline gives CDR1 LGHNA, CDR2 YSLEER. CDR3 DNA sequence: TGCGCCAGCAGCCAAGGAGTAGCGGGGAACACAGATACGCAGTATTTT. This sequence encodes CASSQGVAGNTDTQYF.

CDR3 nucleotides: TGTGCCAGCAAGGTGATCAGTACCGGGGAGCTGTTTTTT. It encodes CASKVISTGELFF. The chain uses TRBV2 and TRBJ2-2; D not resolved. CDR1 is SNHLY and CDR2 is FYNNEI in the germline V gene. Deletions cut 7 bases from V and 5 bases from J, with 11 bases between. The CDR3 is 13 residues long. The variable domain in full, completed from reference TRBV2 and TRBJ2-2, reads EPEVTQTPSHQVTQMGQEVILRCVPISNHLYFYWYRQILGQKVEFLVSFYNNEISEKSEIFDDQFSVERPDGSNFTLKIRSTKLEDSAMYFCASKVISTGELFFGEGSRLTVL.

This clone was counted between two and nine times. The chain combines TRBV5-4 with TRBJ2-5; 11 bases map to TRBD2. The length of the CDR3 is 15 residues. The V gene end was trimmed by 0 bases and the J gene end by 6 bases; junction bases not matched to a gene: 4. CDR1 is SGHNT and CDR2 is YYREEE in the germline V gene (reference sequence). This CDR3 reads CASSLASSGRKTQYF. CDR3 coding DNA: TGTGCCAGCAGCTTGGCGTCTAGCGGGAGGAAGACCCAGTACTTC. Based on the CDR3 plus reference TRBV5-4 and TRBJ2-5, the full variable domain is ETGVTQSPTHLIKTRGQQVTLRCSSQSGHNTVSWYQQALGQGPQFIFQYYREEENGRGNFPPRFSGLQFPNYSSELNVNALELDDSALYLCASSLASSGRKTQYFGPGTRLLVL.

The V gene is TRBV30, the J gene TRBJ1-5; 9 bases map to TRBD1. This CDR3 has 14 amino acids. Germline V gives CDR1 GTSNPN, CDR2 SVGIG (reference sequence). Trimming took 3 bases from V and 0 from J; bases not matched to a gene: 0. The CDR3 nucleotides read TGTGCCTGGAGGGACAGGGGTAGCAATCAGCCCCAGCATTTT. Translating it yields CAWRDRGSNQPQHF.